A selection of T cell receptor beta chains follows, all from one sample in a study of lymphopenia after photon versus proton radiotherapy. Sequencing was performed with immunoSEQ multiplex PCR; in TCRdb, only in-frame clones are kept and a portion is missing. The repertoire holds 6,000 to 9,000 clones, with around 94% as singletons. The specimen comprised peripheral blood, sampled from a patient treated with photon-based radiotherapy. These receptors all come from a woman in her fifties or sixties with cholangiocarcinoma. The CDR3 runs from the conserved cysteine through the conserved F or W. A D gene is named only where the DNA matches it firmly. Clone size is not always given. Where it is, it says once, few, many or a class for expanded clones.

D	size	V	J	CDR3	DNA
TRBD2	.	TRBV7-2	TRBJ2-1	CASSPSRLAGTYNEQFF	TGTGCCAGCAGCCCGAGCCGACTAGCGGGAACCTACAATGAGCAGTTCTTC
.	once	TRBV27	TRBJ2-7	CASSSDIGGYEQYF	TGTGCCAGCAGCTCAGACATAGGGGGTTACGAGCAGTACTTC
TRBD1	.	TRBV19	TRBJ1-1	CASSRDRGEMNTEAFF	TGTGCCAGTAGTAGGGACAGGGGAGAAATGAACACTGAAGCTTTCTTT
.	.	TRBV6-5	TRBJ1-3	CASSYSNPGNTIYF	TGTGCCAGCAGTTACTCCAACCCGGGAAACACCATATATTTT
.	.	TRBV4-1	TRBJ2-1	CASSQSLTAYNEQFF	TGCGCCAGCAGCCAATCCCTGACAGCTTACAATGAGCAGTTCTTC
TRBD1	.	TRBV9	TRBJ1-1	CASSFEPGTAIEAFF	TGTGCCAGCAGCTTTGAGCCCGGGACAGCTATTGAAGCTTTCTTT
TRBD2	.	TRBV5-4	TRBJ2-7	CASSPAGGLTYEQYF	TGTGCCAGCAGTCCCGCGGGGGGGCTTACCTACGAGCAGTACTTC
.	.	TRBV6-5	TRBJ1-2	CASSYGENYGYTF	TGTGCCAGCAGTTACGGAGAGAACTATGGCTACACCTTC
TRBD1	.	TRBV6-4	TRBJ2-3	CASSATGGADTQYF	TGTGCCAGCAGTGCGACAGGGGGCGCAGATACGCAGTATTTT
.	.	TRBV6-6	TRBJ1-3	CASAVTEGNTIYF	TGTGCCAGCGCGGTGACAGAAGGAAACACCATATATTTT
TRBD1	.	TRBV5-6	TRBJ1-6	CASSLATWGQGAVLHF	TGTGCCAGCAGCTTGGCCACGTGGGGACAGGGCGCAGTCCTCCACTTT
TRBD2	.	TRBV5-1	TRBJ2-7	CASSTGPSGGNYEQYF	TGCGCCAGCAGCACCGGACCTAGCGGGGGTAACTACGAGCAGTACTTC
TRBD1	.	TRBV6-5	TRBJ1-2	CASSSPGTGNGYTF	TGTGCCAGCAGTTCCCCCGGGACAGGGAATGGCTACACCTTC
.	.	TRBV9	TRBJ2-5	CASSVAGAGEETQYF	TGTGCCAGCAGCGTAGCCGGGGCAGGGGAGGAGACCCAGTACTTC
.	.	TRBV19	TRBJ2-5	CASSIWASAVETQYF	TGTGCCAGTAGTATTTGGGCCTCCGCGGTAGAGACCCAGTACTTC
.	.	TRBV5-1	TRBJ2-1	CASSLVTGDGGGEQFF	TGCGCCAGCAGCTTAGTTACAGGGGACGGGGGTGGTGAGCAGTTCTTC
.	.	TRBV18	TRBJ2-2	CASSPRWGAQNTGELFF	TGTGCCAGCTCACCACGGTGGGGGGCCCAGAACACCGGGGAGCTGTTTTTT
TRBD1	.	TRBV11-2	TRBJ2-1	CASREGRGTNEQFF	TGTGCCAGCAGAGAGGGCAGGGGGACGAATGAGCAGTTCTTC
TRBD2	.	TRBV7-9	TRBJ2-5	CASRPTSGQETQYF	TGTGCCAGCCGTCCGACTAGCGGGCAAGAGACCCAGTACTTC
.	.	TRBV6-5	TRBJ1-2	CASSYTTGANYGYTF	TGTGCCAGCAGTTACACGACAGGAGCTAACTATGGCTACACCTTC
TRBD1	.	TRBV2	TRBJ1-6	CASRLDRSNSPLHF	TGTGCCAGCAGGTTGGACAGGAGTAATTCACCCCTCCACTTT
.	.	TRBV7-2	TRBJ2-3	CASSRLTDTQYF	TGTGCCAGCAGCCGCCTCACAGATACGCAGTATTTT
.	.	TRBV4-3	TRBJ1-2	CASSRLDRRSDGYTF	TGCGCCAGCAGCCGACTCGACAGGCGGAGCGATGGCTACACCTTC
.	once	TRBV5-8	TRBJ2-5	CASSWGQTGVMETQYF	TGTGCCAGCAGCTGGGGCCAGACAGGAGTAATGGAGACCCAGTACTTC
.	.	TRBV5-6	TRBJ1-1	CASSFNTISWNTEAFF	TGTGCCAGCAGCTTCAACACCATCTCCTGGAACACTGAAGCTTTCTTT
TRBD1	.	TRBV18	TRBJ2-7	CASSAGGRDEQYF	TGTGCCAGCTCAGCAGGGGGCCGGGACGAGCAGTACTTC
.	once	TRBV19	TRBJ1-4	CASSGPRAYNEKLFF	TGTGCCAGTAGTGGCCCCCGGGCCTATAATGAAAAACTGTTTTTT
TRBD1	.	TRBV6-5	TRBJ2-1	CASSQQGGNEQFF	TGTGCCAGCAGTCAACAGGGGGGAAATGAGCAGTTCTTC
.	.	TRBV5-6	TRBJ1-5	CASSLGAGARQPQHF	TGTGCCAGCAGCTTAGGGGCGGGGGCACGTCAGCCCCAGCATTTT
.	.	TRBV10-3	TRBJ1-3	CAIEGDRTGNTIYF	TGTGCCATCGAGGGGGACCGGACTGGAAACACCATATATTTT
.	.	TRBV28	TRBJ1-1	CASFSPVNTEAFF	TGTGCCAGCTTCAGTCCGGTGAACACTGAAGCTTTCTTT
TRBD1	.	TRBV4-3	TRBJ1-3	CASSQDKGAASFGNTIYF	TGCGCCAGCAGCCAAGATAAGGGGGCAGCAAGTTTTGGAAACACCATATATTTT
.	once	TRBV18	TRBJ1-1	CASSPPSRGEAFF	TGTGCCAGCTCACCACCCTCCAGAGGTGAAGCTTTCTTT
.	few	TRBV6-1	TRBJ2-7	CASSEGSGRSSYEQYF	TGTGCCAGCAGTGAAGGGTCGGGAAGGAGCTCCTACGAGCAGTACTTC
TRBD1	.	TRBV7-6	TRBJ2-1	CASSQNRGRYNEQFF	TGTGCCAGCAGCCAAAACAGGGGTCGGTACAATGAGCAGTTCTTC
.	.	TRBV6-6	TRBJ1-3	CASSYSSPGNTIYF	TGTGCCAGCAGTTACTCGAGTCCGGGAAACACCATATATTTT
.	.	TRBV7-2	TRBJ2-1	CASSGIVAYNEQFF	TGTGCCAGCAGCGGGATTGTGGCCTACAATGAGCAGTTCTTC
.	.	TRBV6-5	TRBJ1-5	CASSFAQDQPQHF	TGTGCCAGCAGTTTCGCTCAAGATCAGCCCCAGCATTTT
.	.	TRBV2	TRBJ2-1	CASYFYNEQFF	TGTGCCAGCTACTTCTACAATGAGCAGTTCTTC
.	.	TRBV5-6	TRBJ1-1	CASSRGMVTNTEAFF	TGTGCCAGCAGCCGGGGCATGGTAACGAACACTGAAGCTTTCTTT
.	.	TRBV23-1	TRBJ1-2	CASRHTATGSRGDGYTF	TGCGCCAGCAGACATACCGCCACAGGGTCGCGGGGAGATGGCTACACCTTC
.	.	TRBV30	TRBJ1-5	CAWSPSKQGNQPQHF	TGTGCCTGGAGTCCCTCTAAGCAGGGCAATCAGCCCCAGCATTTT
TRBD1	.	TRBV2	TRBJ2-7	CASRQGVYEQYF	TGTGCCAGCCGACAGGGGGTATACGAGCAGTACTTC
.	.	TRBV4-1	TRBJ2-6	CASSQGEPQSRANVLTF	TGCGCCAGCAGCCAAGGGGAACCACAAAGTCGGGCCAACGTCCTGACTTTC
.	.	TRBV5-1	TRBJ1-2	CASSLATANYGYTF	TGCGCCAGCAGCTTGGCTACGGCTAACTATGGCTACACCTTC
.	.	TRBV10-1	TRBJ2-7	CASSGPRYRVTYEQYF	TGCGCCAGCAGTGGACCGCGGTACAGGGTCACCTACGAGCAGTACTTC
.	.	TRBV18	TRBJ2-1	CASSPGLNNEQFF	TGTGCCAGCTCACCAGGGCTCAACAATGAGCAGTTCTTC
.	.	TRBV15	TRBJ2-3	CATSRSRQLTSTDTQYF	TGTGCCACCAGCAGGTCCAGGCAACTGACTAGCACAGATACGCAGTATTTT